This T cell receptor (beta chain) was captured in a study of T-cell memory formation after mild COVID-19. The germline V and J ends were trimmed by 1 base and 6 bases, with 12 bases remaining between them. The CDR3 is 13 amino acids. The germline V gene encodes CDR1 SQVTM and CDR2 ANQGSEA. Details on this clonotype: Its antigen is as yet unknown.

5'RACE with constant-segment primers built TCRalpha and TCRbeta cDNA libraries with UMIs. A single record per CDR3 protein comes from TCRdb applying MiXCR to the 5' RACE reads. Among under 550,000 distinct CDR3 sequences listed, more than 15% were seen once. Study findings and constraints: The appearance of some responding clones in pre-infection memory suggested that cross-reactive memory joined. The authors left the SARS-CoV-2 specificity of second-wave clones peaking on day 37 unconfirmed.

The rearrangement uses TRBV29-1 and TRBJ1-2; D gene unclear. Specimen: PBMCs or a T cell subset sorted from them (not recorded which). This clonotype was obtained from a man younger than 35 who had mild COVID-19 (a few samples of this study predate the infection). Cell type and time point are not known. CDR3 residues: CSVEARVGNGYTF. CDR3 sequence (DNA): TGCAGCGTTGAAGCCCGGGTTGGTAATGGCTACACCTTC. The full variable domain, with the rest looked up from reference TRBV29-1 and TRBJ1-2, is SAVISQKPSRDICQRGTSLTIQCQVDSQVTMMFWYRQQPGQSLTLIATANQGSEATYESGFVIDKFPISRPNLTFSTLTVSNMSPEDSSIYLCSVEARVGNGYTFGSGTRLTVV.